The rows below give T cell receptor beta chains drawn from one sample of a study of shared clonotypes between healthy human individuals. TCRdb keeps only in-frame clones here, not all; method: immunoSEQ multiplex PCR. The sample lists roughly 2,000,000 clones; less than 95% were seen once. The sample taken for sequencing was naive CD8+ T cells sorted from blood. These receptors originate from a man aged 18 to 29 in good health. CDR3s include the opening cysteine and the closing phenylalanine or tryptophan. D genes are given only for firm matches. Expanded clones get a size class; other rows say once, few or many, or leave the size out.

j_call	d_call	v_call	clone_size	cdr3_nt	cdr3_aa
TRBJ2-1	TRBD2	TRBV7-9	once	TGTGCCAGCAGCTTCCCCCTTGGGGGACTAGCGGGAGGTGAGCAGTTCTTC	CASSFPLGGLAGGEQFF
TRBJ1-5	NA	TRBV6-6	NA	TGTGCCAGCAGTTACTCGGCGGGTCAGCCCCAGCATTTT	CASSYSAGQPQHF
TRBJ2-5	NA	TRBV7-9	NA	TGTGCCAGCAGCTTTGCAACCCCTGTTGAGACCCAGTACTTC	CASSFATPVETQYF
TRBJ2-2	NA	TRBV27	NA	TGTGCCAGCAGTTGGGGGTCCGGGGAGCTGTTTTTT	CASSWGSGELFF
TRBJ2-7	TRBD2	TRBV7-2	NA	TGTGCCAGCAGCACCGGGACTAGCGTCTCCTACGAGCAGTACTTC	CASSTGTSVSYEQYF
TRBJ2-2	NA	TRBV9	NA	TGTGCCAGCAGCCCAAGATGGGGGATAGAGAACACCGGGGAGCTGTTTTTT	CASSPRWGIENTGELFF
TRBJ1-6	NA	TRBV5-5	NA	TGTGCCAGCAGCTTTACCGGGACCGACTCACCGCTCTATAATTCACCCCTCCACTTT	CASSFTGTDSPLYNSPLHF
TRBJ2-5	NA	TRBV30	NA	TGTGCCTGGAGTGAGCGGCAAGAGACCCAGTACTTC	CAWSERQETQYF
TRBJ2-1	TRBD2	TRBV6-5	NA	TGTGCCAGCAGTAGGACTAGCGCAACCTACAATGAGCAGTTCTTC	CASSRTSATYNEQFF
TRBJ1-5	NA	TRBV7-9	NA	TGTGCCAGCAGCTCGGGGGGTGAAACCCCTAGCAATCAGCCCCAGCATTTT	CASSSGGETPSNQPQHF
TRBJ2-1	NA	TRBV6-6	NA	TGTGCCAGCAGTATGGGGCTCAATGAGCAGTTCTTC	CASSMGLNEQFF
TRBJ2-3	NA	TRBV7-3	once	TGTGCCAGCAGCTTAACACCCACAGATACGCAGTATTTT	CASSLTPTDTQYF